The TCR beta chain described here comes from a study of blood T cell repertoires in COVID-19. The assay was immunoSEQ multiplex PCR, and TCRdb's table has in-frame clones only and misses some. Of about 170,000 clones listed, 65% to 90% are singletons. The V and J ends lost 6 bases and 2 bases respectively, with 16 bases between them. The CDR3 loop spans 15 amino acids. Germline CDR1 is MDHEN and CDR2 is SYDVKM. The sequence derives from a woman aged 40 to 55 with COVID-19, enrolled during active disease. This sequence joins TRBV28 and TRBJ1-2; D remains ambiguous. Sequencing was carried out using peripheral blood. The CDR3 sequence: CASSLTPLGNYGYTF. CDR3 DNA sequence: TGTGCCAGCAGCCTTACCCCTCTGGGCAACTATGGCTACACCTTC.